One sample yielded the 23 T cell receptor beta chains listed below, sequenced in a study of type 1 and type 2 diabetes patients. The PCR template was genomic DNA. Amplification of the beta chain CDR3 used 30 forward and 13 reverse multiplex primers. TCRdb reprocessed the multiplex PCR reads via MiXCR and lists one record per CDR3 protein. The profile shows 270,000 or so distinct CDR3 sequences, 47% of them singletons. The sequenced sample was peripheral blood mononuclear cells (PBMCs). The receptors derive from a man between 18 and 29 years old with type 2 diabetes.

The chain is built from TRBV6-5 and TRBJ1-2, with TRBD1 identical over 8 bases. The CDR3 covers 14 residues. Losses at the gene ends were 9 bases for V and 5 bases for J; bases not matched to a gene: 11. Per the germline V gene, CDR1 is MNHEY and CDR2 is SVGAGI. The CDR3 DNA is TGTGCCAGTTTTCGACAGGGGTTCGATTATGGCTACACCTTC. It is translated as CASFRQGFDYGYTF.

The V call is TRBV11-2, the J call TRBJ1-1; no clear D gene. The germline V and J ends were trimmed by 7 bases and 5 bases, with 8 bases remaining between them. The CDR3 is made up of 11 amino acids. Per the germline V gene, CDR1 is SGHAT and CDR2 is FQNNGV. The CDR3 spells CASNFGTEAFF. Written as DNA, the CDR3 is TGTGCCAGCAACTTTGGAACTGAAGCTTTCTTT.

The CDR3 loop is CASRRLNTEAFF. The CDR3 DNA reads TGTGCCAGCAGACGGCTGAACACTGAAGCTTTCTTT. The chain recombines TRBV12-3 or TRBV12-4 with TRBJ1-1; D unresolved. The V gene lost 6 bases and the J gene lost 0 bases, with 5 bases spanning the gap. This CDR3 is 12 amino acids long.

The DNA of the CDR3 is TGTGCCAGCAGTTTACGGAGACCGGAACTAGCGGGACAAGAGACCCAGTACTTC. As protein: CASSLRRPELAGQETQYF. The chain recombines TRBV27 with TRBJ2-5; TRBD2 matches 10 bases. The V gene's germline CDR1 is MNHEY and CDR2 SMNVEV (reference sequence). The CDR3 has 18 amino acids. V shed 2 bases, J shed 2 bases, and the junction held 11 bases outside the gene matches.

This clonotype came up a few times. The chain's CDR3 is CASSLHPSDYNEQFF. The CDR3 region has the DNA TGTGCCAGCAGCTTACATCCCTCCGATTACAATGAGCAGTTCTTC. The chain has TRBV7-3 and TRBJ2-1; no definite D call. This CDR3 spans 15 amino acids. V was pared by 2 bases and J by 4 bases, with 12 bases between. Looked up from germline, CDR1 is SGHTA and CDR2 is FQGTGA.

This sequence joins TRBV20-1 and TRBJ2-5; 12 positions agree with TRBD1. There are 14 residues in the CDR3. Germline V gene lookup returns CDR1 DFQATT and CDR2 SNEGSKA (reference sequence). V was pared by 5 bases and J by 6 bases, with 7 bases of the junction left unmatched. CDR3 sequence: CSALGTGGNKTQYF. CDR3 bases: TGCAGTGCTCTAGGGACAGGGGGCAATAAGACCCAGTACTTC.

The genes are TRBV12-3 or TRBV12-4 and TRBJ2-5; 7 bases fit TRBD2. The assigned J gene may be wrong: the sequence end matches TRBJ2-1 better. The CDR3 loop spans 13 amino acids. CDR3 residues: CASMAGENSEQFF. CDR3 nucleotides: TGTGCCAGCATGGCGGGAGAAAATAGTGAGCAGTTCTTC.

Comments on this clonotype: One end of the junction varies from germline; a read error may be responsible. The chain recombines TRBV5-1 with TRBJ2-2; no clear D. Germline-derived CDR1 and CDR2 are SGHRS and YFSETQ. There are 15 residues in the CDR3. The CDR3 reads CASSLAGIGTGELFF. The CDR3 nucleotides are TGTGCCAGCAGCTTGGCTGGGATCGGCACCGGGGAGCTGTTTTTT.

This clonotype was seen a handful of times. The chain joins TRBV4-1 to TRBJ1-2, with D unresolved. CDR1 and CDR2 (germline): MGHRA, YSYEKL. The CDR3 has 15 amino acids. V lost 0 bases, J lost 4 bases, and 12 bases lay in between. In DNA, the CDR3 is TGCGCCAGCAGCCAAGATGGCAGGACGGCCTATGGCTACACCTTC. Its protein product is CASSQDGRTAYGYTF.

The chain is built from TRBV9 and TRBJ1-2, with a tentative D call TRBD1 (5 bases). Germline V lookup: CDR1 SGDLS, CDR2 YYNGEE. Trimming removed 6 bases from V and 2 bases from J, with 14 bases in between. This CDR3 contains 14 residues. CDR3 sequence: CASTSGTTNYGYTF. For the CDR3, the DNA is TGTGCCAGCACGTCCGGGACCACAAACTATGGCTACACCTTC.

This sequence joins TRBV30 and TRBJ1-3; D gene uncertain. The CDR3 is made up of 14 amino acids. Looked up from germline, CDR1 is GTSNPN and CDR2 is SVGIG (reference sequence). Trimming removed 7 bases from V and 0 bases from J, with 13 bases in between. Here the CDR3 DNA reads TGTGCCTCGGTCCTCAGGAGCTCTGGAAACACCATATATTTT. Amino acid sequence: CASVLRSSGNTIYF.

There are a few counts of this clonotype. V is TRBV10-3 and J is TRBJ1-1; no definite D call. Germline CDR1 and CDR2: ENHRY and SYGVKD. The CDR3 consists of 17 residues. The germline V and J ends were trimmed by 4 bases and 0 bases, with 18 bases remaining between them. The CDR3 bases are TGTGCCATCAGTGTCTTCGAGAGGGATAGCATGAACACTGAAGCTTTCTTT. It yields the protein CAISVFERDSMNTEAFF.

This clonotype was counted at least ten times. The CDR3 DNA is TGTGCCAGCAGTCCGACGGCGGGGCACAATGAGCAGTTCTTC. Its translation is CASSPTAGHNEQFF. V gene TRBV28 combines with J gene TRBJ2-1, with TRBD2 as a possible D gene (6 bases). Germline V lookup: CDR1 MDHEN, CDR2 SYDVKM. The CDR3 has 14 residues. Trimming shortened V by 5 bases and J by 5 bases, and 13 bases separated the two germline ends. The full variable domain, with the rest looked up from reference TRBV28 and TRBJ2-1, is DVKVTQSSRYLVKRTGEKVFLECVQDMDHENMFWYRQDPGLGLRLIYFSYDVKMKEKGDIPEGYSVSREKKERFSLILESASTNQTSMYLCASSPTAGHNEQFFGPGTRLTVL.

The V and J genes are TRBV19 and TRBJ2-5; D possibly corresponds to TRBD2 (6 bases). The V gene's germline CDR1 is LNHDA and CDR2 SQIVND (reference sequence). The CDR3 contains 15 residues. Deletions cut 9 bases from V and 2 bases from J, with 19 bases between. The DNA of the CDR3 is TGTGCCAGCAGCCCTAGCGCACAATCACAAGAGACCCAGTACTTC. Encoded protein: CASSPSAQSQETQYF.

The chain combines TRBV5-1 with TRBJ1-3; 10 bases agree with TRBD1. The CDR3 has 15 residues. The germline gives CDR1 SGHRS, CDR2 YFSETQ. The ends lost 2 bases at V and 4 bases at J; junction bases unmatched: 3. For the CDR3, the DNA is TGCGCCAGCAGCTTAGACAGGGGGCTAGGAAACACCATATATTTT. Translation gives CASSLDRGLGNTIYF.

The chain couples TRBV11-2 to TRBJ1-3, with D maybe TRBD1 (5 bases). V lost 0 bases and J lost 1, with 13 bases in between. Germline V lookup: CDR1 SGHAT, CDR2 FQNNGV. This CDR3 comprises 17 residues. The CDR3 region is CASSLDRQGGSGNTIYF. The CDR3 nucleotides are TGTGCCAGCAGCTTAGATCGGCAGGGTGGTTCTGGAAACACCATATATTTT.

The sample holds a few counts of this clonotype. The CDR3: CASSLLGGDQPQHF. DNA of the CDR3: TGTGCCAGCAGTTTATTAGGGGGCGATCAGCCCCAGCATTTT. The rearrangement uses TRBV27 and TRBJ1-5, with 7 bases fitting TRBD1. Unmatched junction bases numbered 2, after V lost 1 base and J lost 5 bases. This CDR3 contains 14 residues. Per the germline V gene, CDR1 is MNHEY and CDR2 is SMNVEV (reference sequence).

This clonotype showed up just a few times. The chain couples TRBV7-3 to TRBJ2-1; 8 bases are shared with TRBD1. Germline CDR1 and CDR2: SGHTA and FQGTGA. V lost 5 bases, J lost 7 bases, and 7 bases stayed unmatched. The CDR3 is made up of 14 amino acids. The CDR3 is CASSRQGAKNEQFF. CDR3 coding DNA: TGTGCCAGCAGCAGGCAGGGGGCCAAGAATGAGCAGTTCTTC. The variable domain in full, with the rest retrieved from reference TRBV7-3 and TRBJ2-1, is GAGVSQTPSNKVTEKGKYVELRCDPISGHTALYWYRQSLGQGPEFLIYFQGTGAADDSGLPNDRFFAVRPEGSVSTLKIQRTERGDSAVYLCASSRQGAKNEQFFGPGTRLTVL.

This clonotype was recorded a few times. The chain uses TRBV29-1 and TRBJ1-2, with D maybe TRBD1 (6 bases). V was cut by 5 bases and J by 8 bases, with 12 bases left in between. Germline-derived CDR1 and CDR2 are SQVTM and ANQGSEA. CDR3 size: 11 residues. CDR3 sequence (DNA): TGCAGCGTTCAAAGGGGGGAAGGCTACACCTTC. Its protein product is CSVQRGEGYTF. The full variable domain, its missing parts supplied by reference TRBV29-1 and TRBJ1-2, is SAVISQKPSRDICQRGTSLTIQCQVDSQVTMMFWYRQQPGQSLTLIATANQGSEATYESGFVIDKFPISRPNLTFSTLTVSNMSPEDSSIYLCSVQRGEGYTFGSGTRLTVV.

This clonotype came up once. The chain employs TRBV7-3 and TRBJ2-3, with 7 nucleotides matching TRBD1. This CDR3 has 17 residues. Germline V CDR1 and CDR2: SGHTA, FQGTGA. Trimming cost V 6 bases and J 2 bases; bases outside gene matches: 14. CDR3 loop: CASRSTTGTEITDTQYF. The CDR3 nucleotides read TGTGCCAGCAGGTCCACCACCGGGACAGAGATCACAGATACGCAGTATTTT.

The chain combines TRBV7-2 with TRBJ1-2; 7 nucleotides line up with TRBD1. Germline V gene sequence: CDR1 SGHTA, CDR2 FQGNSA. This CDR3 is 15 amino acids long. Trimming took 5 bases from V and 0 from J; bases not matched to a gene: 6. The CDR3 is CTSSLGGTANYGYTF. The CDR3 nucleotides are TGTACCAGCAGCCTAGGCGGGACAGCTAACTATGGCTACACCTTC.

This clonotype was found once. The chain has TRBV28 and TRBJ2-1; TRBD1 matches 8 bases. Germline values: CDR1 MDHEN, CDR2 SYDVKM. J lost 1 base, V lost 6 bases, and 5 bases had no gene match. CDR3 length: 15 amino acids. The CDR3, as DNA: TGTGCCAGCAGGGCGACAGGGGATTCCTACAATGAGCAGTTCTTC. Translating gives CASRATGDSYNEQFF.

V is TRBV28 and J is TRBJ2-1; D is perhaps TRBD2 (6 bases). The germline V gene encodes CDR1 MDHEN and CDR2 SYDVKM. The CDR3 is made up of 11 amino acids. The V end lost 11 bases, the J end lost 6 bases, and 11 bases lay between the germline ends. CDR3 loop: CAAVGGNEQFF. CDR3 in DNA: TGTGCCGCGGTCGGGGGCAATGAGCAGTTCTTC.